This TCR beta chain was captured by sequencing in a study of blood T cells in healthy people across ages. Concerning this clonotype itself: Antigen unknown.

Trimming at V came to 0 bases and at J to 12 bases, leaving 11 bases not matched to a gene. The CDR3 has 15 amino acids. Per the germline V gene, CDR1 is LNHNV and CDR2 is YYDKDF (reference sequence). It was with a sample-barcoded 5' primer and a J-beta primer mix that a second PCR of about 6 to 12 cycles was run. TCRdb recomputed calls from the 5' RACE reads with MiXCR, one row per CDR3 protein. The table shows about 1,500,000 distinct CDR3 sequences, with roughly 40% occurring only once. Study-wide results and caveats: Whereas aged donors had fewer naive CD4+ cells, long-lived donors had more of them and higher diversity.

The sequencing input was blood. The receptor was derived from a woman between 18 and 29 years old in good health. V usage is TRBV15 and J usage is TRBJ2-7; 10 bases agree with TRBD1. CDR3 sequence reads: CATSRDRTGGETRYF. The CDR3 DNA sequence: TGTGCCACCAGCAGAGATCGGACAGGGGGAGAGACCCGGTACTTC.